This T cell receptor (beta chain) was found in a study of T cell changes during pregnancy in multiple sclerosis. The CDR3 has 14 amino acids. CDR1 is MNHEY, CDR2 SVGAGI, per germline. Trimming shortened V by 4 bases and J by 6 bases, and 15 bases separated the two germline ends. Repertoires were generated with immunoSEQ multiplex PCR, while TCRdb's copy carries only in-frame clones and drops some. The table includes around 16,000 clones, approximately 80% detected once. This material consisted of CD8+ T cells from peripheral blood mononuclear cells, taken after pregnancy. V gene TRBV6-5 combines with J gene TRBJ1-2; D is unclear. This clonotype originated in a female donor in good health, enrolled as a control in a pregnancy study. CDR3 amino acids: CASSSPPGRNGYTF. The CDR3 bases are TGTGCCAGCAGTTCCCCCCCGGGGAGGAATGGCTACACCTTC.